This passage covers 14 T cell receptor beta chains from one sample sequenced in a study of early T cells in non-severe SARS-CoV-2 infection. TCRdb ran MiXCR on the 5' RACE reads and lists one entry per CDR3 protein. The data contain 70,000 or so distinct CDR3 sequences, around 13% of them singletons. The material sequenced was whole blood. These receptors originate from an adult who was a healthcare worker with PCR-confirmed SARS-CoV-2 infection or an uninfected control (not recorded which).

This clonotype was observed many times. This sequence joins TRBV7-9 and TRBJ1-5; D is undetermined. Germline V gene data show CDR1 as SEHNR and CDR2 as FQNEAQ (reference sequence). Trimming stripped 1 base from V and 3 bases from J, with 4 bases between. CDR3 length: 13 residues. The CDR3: CASSLGVNQPQHF. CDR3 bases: TGTGCCAGCAGCTTAGGGGTCAATCAGCCCCAGCATTTT.

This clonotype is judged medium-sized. CDR3 DNA: TGTGCCAGCAGCCGACTTGGGAGCTACGAGCAGTACTTC. Its protein is CASSRLGSYEQYF. J is TRBJ2-7 and V is TRBV27; a weak D match, TRBD2 (5 bases). The CDR3 is 13 amino acids. Trimming stripped 6 bases from V and 3 bases from J, with 12 bases between. Germline values: CDR1 MNHEY, CDR2 SMNVEV (reference sequence).

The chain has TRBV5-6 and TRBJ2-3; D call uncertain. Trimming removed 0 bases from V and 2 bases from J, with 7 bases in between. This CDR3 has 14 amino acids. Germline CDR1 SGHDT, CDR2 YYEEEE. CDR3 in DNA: TGTGCCAGCAGCTTGGATCAGAACACAGATACGCAGTATTTT. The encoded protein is CASSLDQNTDTQYF.

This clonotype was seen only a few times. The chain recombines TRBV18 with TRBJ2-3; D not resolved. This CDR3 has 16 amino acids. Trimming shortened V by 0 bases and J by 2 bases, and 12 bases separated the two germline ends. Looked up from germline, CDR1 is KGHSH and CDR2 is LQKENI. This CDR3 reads CASSPPKHSNTDTQYF. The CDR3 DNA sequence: TGTGCCAGCTCACCACCTAAACACTCAAACACAGATACGCAGTATTTT.

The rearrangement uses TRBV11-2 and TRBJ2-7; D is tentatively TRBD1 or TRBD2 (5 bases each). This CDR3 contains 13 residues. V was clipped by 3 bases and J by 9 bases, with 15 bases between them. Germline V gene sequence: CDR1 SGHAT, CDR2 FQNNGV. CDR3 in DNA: TGTGCCAGCAGCTTGCCGGGCCCGAGGGGGCAGTACTTC. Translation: CASSLPGPRGQYF.

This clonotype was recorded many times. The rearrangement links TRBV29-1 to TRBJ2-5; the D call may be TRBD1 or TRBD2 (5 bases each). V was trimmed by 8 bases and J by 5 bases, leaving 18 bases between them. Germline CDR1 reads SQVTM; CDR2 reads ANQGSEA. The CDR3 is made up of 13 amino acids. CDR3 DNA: TGCAGCATCTCCATCGGGGCCGGGGAGACCCAGTACTTC. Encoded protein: CSISIGAGETQYF.

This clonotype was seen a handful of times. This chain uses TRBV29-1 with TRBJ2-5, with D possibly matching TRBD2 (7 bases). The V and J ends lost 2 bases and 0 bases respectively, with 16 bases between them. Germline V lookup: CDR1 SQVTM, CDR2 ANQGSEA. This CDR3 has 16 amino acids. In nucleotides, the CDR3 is TGCAGCGTTGAAATCTTAGGGGGGGCGTACCAAGAGACCCAGTACTTC. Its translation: CSVEILGGAYQETQYF.

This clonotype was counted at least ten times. CDR3 sequence: CASSFGQDNEQFF. In DNA, the CDR3 is TGTGCCAGCAGTTTCGGACAGGACAATGAGCAGTTCTTC. The chain joins TRBV12-3 or TRBV12-4 to TRBJ2-1; 7 bases are a match to TRBD1. Losses at the gene ends were 3 bases for V and 5 bases for J; bases not matched to a gene: 1. The CDR3 is 13 residues long.

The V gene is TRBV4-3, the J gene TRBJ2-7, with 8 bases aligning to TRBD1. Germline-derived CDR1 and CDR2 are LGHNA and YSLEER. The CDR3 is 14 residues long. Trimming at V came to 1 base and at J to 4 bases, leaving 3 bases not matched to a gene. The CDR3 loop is CASSQGTGKYEQYF. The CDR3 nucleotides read TGCGCCAGCAGCCAAGGGACAGGGAAGTACGAGCAGTACTTC.

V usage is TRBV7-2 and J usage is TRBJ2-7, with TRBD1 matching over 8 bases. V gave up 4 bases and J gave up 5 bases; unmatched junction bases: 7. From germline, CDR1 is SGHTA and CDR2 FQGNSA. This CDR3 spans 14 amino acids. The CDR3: CASSSGQGAHEQYF. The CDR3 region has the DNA TGTGCCAGCAGCTCCGGTCAGGGGGCGCACGAGCAGTACTTC.

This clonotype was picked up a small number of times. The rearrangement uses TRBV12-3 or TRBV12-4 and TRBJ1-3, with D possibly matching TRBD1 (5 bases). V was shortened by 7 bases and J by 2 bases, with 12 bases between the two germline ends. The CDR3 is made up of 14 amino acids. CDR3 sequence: CASTKTAPGNTIYF. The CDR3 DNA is TGTGCCAGCACCAAGACAGCCCCTGGAAACACCATATATTTT.

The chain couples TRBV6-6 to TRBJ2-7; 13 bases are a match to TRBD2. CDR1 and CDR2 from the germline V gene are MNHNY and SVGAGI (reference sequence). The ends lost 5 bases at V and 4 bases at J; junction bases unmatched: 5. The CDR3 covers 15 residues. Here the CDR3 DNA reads TGTGCCAGCAGTACAGGGACTAGCGGGGTATACGAGCAGTACTTC. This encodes CASSTGTSGVYEQYF.

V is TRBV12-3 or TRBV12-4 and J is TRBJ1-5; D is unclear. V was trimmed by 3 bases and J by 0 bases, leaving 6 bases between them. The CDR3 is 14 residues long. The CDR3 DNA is TGTGCCAGCAGTTTCGGAAATAGCAATCAGCCCCAGCATTTT. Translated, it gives CASSFGNSNQPQHF.

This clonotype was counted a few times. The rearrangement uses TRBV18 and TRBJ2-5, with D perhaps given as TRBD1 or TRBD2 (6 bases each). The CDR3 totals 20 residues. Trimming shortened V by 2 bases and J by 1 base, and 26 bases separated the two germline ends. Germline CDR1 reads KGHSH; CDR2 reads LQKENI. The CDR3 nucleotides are TGTGCCAGCTCACCAGCCGTACGTCTTACGGAGGGGGGCGGCCAAGAGACCCAGTACTTC. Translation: CASSPAVRLTEGGGQETQYF.